Presented here are 18 T cell receptor beta chains from one specimen sequenced in a study of blood T cell repertoires in COVID-19. Clones were sequenced by immunoSEQ multiplex PCR, and TCRdb holds only the in-frame ones, with some missing. The sample holds over 50,000 clones, around 77% seen once. Sequenced input: peripheral blood. These receptors were taken from a woman aged 70-85 years with COVID-19, enrolled during active disease.

CDR3 DNA: TGTGCCAGCAGCCCCACAGGGGTGGATGGCTACACCTTC. It yields the protein CASSPTGVDGYTF. The chain uses TRBV5-4 and TRBJ1-2, with 7 nucleotides matching TRBD1. This CDR3 has 13 amino acids. Germline-derived CDR1 and CDR2 are SGHNT and YYREEE (reference sequence). The trim removed 4 bases at V and 6 bases at J, leaving 6 bases unmatched.

This chain uses TRBV5-1 with TRBJ1-4; 7 bases are a match to TRBD1. Losses at the gene ends were 0 bases for V and 3 bases for J; bases not matched to a gene: 8. Germline CDR1 and CDR2: SGHRS and YFSETQ. The CDR3 is 17 amino acids. CDR3 amino acids: CASSLGTGGNSNEKLFF. DNA of the CDR3: TGCGCCAGCAGCTTGGGGACAGGAGGGAATTCTAATGAAAAACTGTTTTTT.

This rearrangement joins TRBV5-1 to TRBJ2-5; 12 nucleotides align to TRBD1. The germline gives CDR1 SGHRS, CDR2 YFSETQ. The CDR3 loop spans 15 amino acids. Trimming cost V 3 bases and J 6 bases; bases outside gene matches: 6. The CDR3 region is CASSSGQGASKTQYF. Here the CDR3 DNA reads TGCGCCAGCAGCTCGGGACAGGGGGCTTCGAAGACCCAGTACTTC.

The J gene is TRBJ2-7, the V gene TRBV20-1; 11 bases align to TRBD2. V lost 3 bases to trimming and J lost 0 bases; unmatched junction nucleotides: 7. Looked up from germline, CDR1 is DFQATT and CDR2 is SNEGSKA (reference sequence). CDR3 size: 16 residues. The CDR3 sequence: CSASKASGGSSYEQYF. Written as DNA, the CDR3 is TGCAGTGCTAGTAAGGCTAGCGGGGGGTCCTCCTACGAGCAGTACTTC.

In this sample, this clone turned up a few times. The V call is TRBV19, the J call TRBJ1-4; weak D call: TRBD1 (6 bases). Trimming removed 6 bases from V and 4 bases from J, with 18 bases in between. Germline V gene lookup returns CDR1 LNHDA and CDR2 SQIVND (reference sequence). The CDR3 is 16 amino acids. The CDR3 DNA sequence: TGTGCCAGTAGCATGCAGCACAGGGAGGGTAATGAAAAACTGTTTTTT. Protein product: CASSMQHREGNEKLFF.

V gene TRBV7-9 combines with J gene TRBJ1-1; 9 bases align to TRBD1. The CDR3 runs to 16 residues. Germline values: CDR1 SEHNR, CDR2 FQNEAQ (reference sequence). J was trimmed by 6 bases and V by 2 bases; bases with no gene match: 10. CDR3 DNA sequence: TGTGCCAGCAGCTTATCAACAGGGGGCTTTCGGTCTGAAGCTTTCTTT. Protein sequence: CASSLSTGGFRSEAFF.

This clone was seen more than once but under ten times. This chain joins TRBV3-1 (or the pseudogene TRBV3-2) and TRBJ2-4; D might be TRBD2 (5 bases). This CDR3 contains 17 residues. CDR1 and CDR2 (germline): LGHDT, YNNKEL (reference sequence). V was cut by 0 bases and J by 1 base, with 13 bases left in between. CDR3 residues: CASSQEAGRTAKNIQYF. CDR3 coding DNA: TGTGCCAGCAGCCAAGAGGCGGGTAGAACGGCCAAAAACATTCAGTACTTC.

The chain couples TRBV2 to TRBJ2-1, with 9 bases that match TRBD2. The CDR3 extends over 20 amino acids. CDR1 is SNHLY and CDR2 is FYNNEI in the germline V gene. The trim removed 5 bases at V and 1 base at J, leaving 18 bases unmatched. The CDR3 spells CASSLSLAGSVEGSYNEQFF. The CDR3 nucleotides are TGTGCCAGCAGTCTGAGCCTAGCGGGATCGGTGGAAGGGTCCTACAATGAGCAGTTCTTC.

This clone has a handful of counts. This rearrangement joins TRBV6-5 to TRBJ1-5; 9 bases fit TRBD1. The CDR3 totals 13 residues. After removal of 6 bases from V and 4 bases from J, the junction contained 1 base not matched to a gene. Germline V gene data show CDR1 as MNHEY and CDR2 as SVGAGI. The CDR3, as DNA: TGTGCCAGCAGAGGACAGGGGAATCAGCCCCAGCATTTT. Translating gives CASRGQGNQPQHF.

The V call is TRBV5-6, the J call TRBJ2-7; TRBD2 agrees at 7 bases. The CDR3 runs to 15 residues. Germline CDR1 is SGHDT and CDR2 is YYEEEE. Trimming at V came to 4 bases and at J to 3 bases, leaving 10 bases not matched to a gene. CDR3 DNA: TGTGCCAGCAGCCGAGCGGGGCCTAAGAACTACGAGCAGTACTTC. Its translation is CASSRAGPKNYEQYF.

The rearrangement uses TRBV28 and TRBJ2-1; 7 bases are shared with TRBD1. There are 15 residues in the CDR3. Trimming removed 2 bases from V and 9 bases from J; junction bases left unmatched: 10. Germline CDR1 reads MDHEN; CDR2 reads SYDVKM. Written as DNA, the CDR3 is TGTGCCAGCAGTTTAAGGGGACAGATAATGAGTGAGCAGTTCTTC. This encodes CASSLRGQIMSEQFF.

The rearrangement uses TRBV2 and TRBJ2-3; D may be TRBD2 (5 bases). Germline CDR1 SNHLY, CDR2 FYNNEI. V was trimmed by 5 bases and J by 9 bases, leaving 24 bases between them. The CDR3 sequence is 16 residues long. CDR3 nucleotide sequence: TGTGCCAGCAGTCCGCGACTGGGAGTTGGATTGATAACGCAGTATTTT. It is translated as CASSPRLGVGLITQYF.

This clone was counted a few times. The V call is TRBV2, the J call TRBJ2-2; 7 nucleotides agree with TRBD2. Looked up from germline, CDR1 is SNHLY and CDR2 is FYNNEI. J gave up 4 bases and V 5 bases, and 7 bases lay outside the gene matches. This CDR3 is built from 15 residues. CDR3 residues: CASSWTRFGTGELFF. CDR3 bases: TGTGCCAGCAGTTGGACTAGATTTGGCACCGGGGAGCTGTTTTTT.

The chain joins TRBV9 to TRBJ2-7, with D perhaps TRBD1 (6 bases). Germline CDR1 reads SGDLS; CDR2 reads YYNGEE. The CDR3 is 13 amino acids. V was pared by 4 bases and J by 5 bases, with 13 bases between. DNA of the CDR3: TGTGCCAGCAGCTACACAGGGCGGAACGAGCAGTACTTC. Translating it yields CASSYTGRNEQYF.

The CDR3 DNA is TGTGCCACCAGCCGACCGGCAGGCAATGAAAAACTGTTTTTT. This translates into CATSRPAGNEKLFF. This sequence joins TRBV15 and TRBJ1-4; D ambiguous. The V end lost 5 bases, the J end lost 5 bases, and 12 bases lay between the germline ends. Germline loops: CDR1 LNHNV, CDR2 YYDKDF (reference sequence). The CDR3 covers 14 residues. The full variable domain, completed using reference TRBV15 and TRBJ1-4, is DAMVIQNPRYQVTQFGKPVTLSCSQTLNHNVMYWYQQKSSQAPKLLFHYYDKDFNNEADTPDNFQSRRPNTSFCFLDIRSPGLGDTAMYLCATSRPAGNEKLFFGSGTQLSVL.

The chain's CDR3 is CASSLGYRKANTEAFF. CDR3 bases: TGTGCCAGCAGCTTAGGATATCGCAAAGCGAACACTGAAGCTTTCTTT. The V call is TRBV7-8, the J call TRBJ1-1, with D unresolved. The CDR3 totals 16 residues. Germline-derived CDR1 and CDR2 are SGHVS and FQNEAQ. Between the trimmed V and J ends, which lost 1 base and 1 base, there was a span of 13 bases.

This clone was counted many times. The J gene is TRBJ2-1, the V gene TRBV12-3 or TRBV12-4; TRBD1 aligns across 7 bases. The CDR3 extends over 13 amino acids. The trim removed 6 bases at V and 6 bases at J, leaving 5 bases unmatched. Here the CDR3 reads CASSEGTVNEQFF. The DNA of the CDR3 is TGTGCCAGCAGCGAAGGGACAGTCAATGAGCAGTTCTTC.

This clone turned up a few times. The V call is TRBV15, the J call TRBJ2-3; a possible D gene is TRBD2 (6 bases). CDR1 LNHNV and CDR2 YYDKDF come from the germline V gene (reference sequence). V was trimmed by 0 bases and J by 3 bases, leaving 10 bases between them. The CDR3 spans 15 residues. CDR3 loop: CATSRDRRGTDTQYF. DNA of the CDR3: TGTGCCACCAGCAGAGATCGGCGGGGAACAGATACGCAGTATTTT.